This note documents a single T cell receptor beta chain sequence. V lost 3 bases to trimming and J lost 3 bases, with 7 bases between them. The germline gives CDR1 SGDLS, CDR2 YYNGEE. The CDR3 consists of 13 residues. Original processing notes: From reference gene primer amplification, estimates of nucleated cell counts were derived. Sequencing used immunoSEQ multiplex PCR; TCRdb keeps in-frame clones, though not all of them. For V, J and clone size, that table is used; D and trimming come from the DNA. The table has some 80,000 clones, 79% seen once. This record comes from a study of blood T cell repertoires in COVID-19. Study-wide background: Spain, Italy and the United States supplied samples that represented acute and convalescent COVID-19. The analysed material was cDNA or gDNA that came from T cells, B-cell-depleted T cells, or PBMCs.

Sequencing used peripheral blood. The source is a woman of 80 years or more with active or convalescent COVID-19. The chain has TRBV9 and TRBJ2-1, with unresolved D. In DNA form, the CDR3 reads TGTGCCAGCAGCGCCGACAACTACAATGAGCAGTTCTTC. As protein: CASSADNYNEQFF. Together with reference TRBV9 and TRBJ2-1, the CDR3 gives the full variable domain: DSGVTQTPKHLITATGQRVTLRCSPRSGDLSVYWYQQSLDQGLQFLIQYYNGEERAKGNILERFSAQQFPDLHSELNLSSLELGDSALYFCASSADNYNEQFFGPGTRLTVL.